Following are 32 T cell receptor beta chains from one sample sequenced in a study of CD8 T cells in Susac syndrome (dated by TCRdb to about 2019). The library relied on the immunoSEQ multiplex PCR assay. RNA was extracted using the RNeasy kit, and roughly 0.5 to 1 microgram was reverse transcribed with random hexamers. TCRdb trimmed the raw reads at Q25, called clones with MiXCR and kept productive beta chains. Each entry merges the rows of one CDR3 protein and shows their most common DNA and genes. The sample table lists approximately 220,000 distinct CDR3 sequences, 95% of them with a count of one. Together, the top ten hold 0.082% of the sample. Material: CD4+ T cells from PBMCs. Receptor source: a human donor with multiple sclerosis.

The chain uses TRBV30 and TRBJ2-7; the match to TRBD2 covers 7 bases. The CDR3 runs to 11 residues. The junction had 1 base not matched to a gene; V was cut back by 5 bases and J by 3 bases. Germline V CDR1 and CDR2: GTSNPN, SVGIG (reference sequence). The CDR3 coding sequence is TGTGCCTGGGGGACTAACTACGAGCAGTACTTC. Amino acid sequence: CAWGTNYEQYF.

The count of this clonotype is one. The rearrangement uses TRBV29-1 and TRBJ2-7, with 8 bases fitting TRBD2. There are 13 residues in the CDR3. V trimming: 6 bases; J trimming: 2 bases; junction bases outside the gene matches: 6. Germline V gene lookup returns CDR1 SQVTM and CDR2 ANQGSEA. DNA for the CDR3: TGCAGCGTCTCGCCCGGGAGGGCCTACGAGCAGTACTTC. Encoded protein: CSVSPGRAYEQYF.

This chain connects TRBV30 to TRBJ1-2, with TRBD1 identical over 7 bases. J lost 2 bases, V lost 0 bases, and 6 bases had no gene match. This CDR3 is built from 15 residues. Germline V gene lookup returns CDR1 GTSNPN and CDR2 SVGIG (reference sequence). Written as DNA, the CDR3 is TGTGCCTGGAGTGTACGAGGGACAGACAACTATGGCTACACCTTC. This encodes CAWSVRGTDNYGYTF.

This sequence joins TRBV7-2 and TRBJ1-6; 7 nucleotides align to TRBD1. Germline V lookup: CDR1 SGHTA, CDR2 FQGNSA. V shed 2 bases, J shed 10 bases, and the junction held 8 bases outside the gene matches. The CDR3 is 15 amino acids. CDR3: CASSLWDSRDSPLHF. CDR3 in DNA: TGTGCCAGCAGCTTATGGGACAGCCGGGACTCACCCCTCCACTTT.

V gene TRBV3-1 combines with J gene TRBJ2-7; D uncertain. With 1 base removed from V and 1 base from J, the gap between germline ends came to 8 bases. The CDR3 contains 14 residues. The germline V gene has CDR1 LGHDT and CDR2 YNNKEL (reference sequence). CDR3 sequence: CASSQGPASYEQYV. As DNA, the CDR3 is TGTGCCAGCAGCCAAGGACCGGCATCCTACGAGCAGTACGTC.

The V and J genes are TRBV3-1 and TRBJ2-2; no definite D call. Trimming shortened V by 2 bases and J by 6 bases, and 10 bases separated the two germline ends. This CDR3 comprises 14 residues. CDR1 and CDR2 (germline): LGHDT, YNNKEL (reference sequence). The CDR3 sequence is CASSQNGGPGELFF. CDR3 DNA: TGTGCCAGCAGCCAAAATGGCGGCCCCGGGGAGCTGTTTTTT. The complete variable domain, with remaining parts taken from reference TRBV3-1 and TRBJ2-2, reads DTAVSQTPKYLVTQMGNDKSIKCEQNLGHDTMYWYKQDSKKFLKIMFSYNNKELIINETVPNRFSPKSPDKAHLNLHINSLELGDSAVYFCASSQNGGPGELFFGEGSRLTVL.

The rearrangement joins TRBV9 to TRBJ2-2; D tentatively reads TRBD1 or TRBD2 (5 bases each). Germline CDR1 and CDR2: SGDLS and YYNGEE. The CDR3 consists of 15 residues. Trimming took 1 base from V and 4 from J, leaving 11 bases between them. The CDR3 nucleotides are TGTGCCAGCAGCGTATTGGGTGGGGGCACCGGGGAGCTGTTTTTT. It encodes CASSVLGGGTGELFF.

This sequence joins TRBV20-1 and TRBJ2-5; D is undetermined. Per germline, CDR1 DFQATT and CDR2 SNEGSKA (reference sequence). The CDR3 is made up of 11 amino acids. Between the trimmed V and J ends, which lost 5 bases and 4 bases, there was a span of 8 bases. The CDR3 region has the DNA TGCAGTGCTCACAGCGCAGAGACCCAGTACTTC. The encoded protein is CSAHSAETQYF.

V and J are TRBV15 and TRBJ1-5, with TRBD1 as a possible D gene (6 bases). The CDR3 is 15 amino acids. Trimming removed 0 bases from V and 6 bases from J, with 12 bases in between. The V gene's germline CDR1 is LNHNV and CDR2 YYDKDF (reference sequence). CDR3 nucleotides: TGTGCCACCAGCAGAGACGGCAGGGGAAGTCAGCCCCAGCATTTT. Translating gives CATSRDGRGSQPQHF.

This clonotype was counted once. The rearrangement uses TRBV27 and TRBJ2-3; D is perhaps TRBD2 (5 bases). V lost 5 bases and J 12 bases, leaving 21 bases between the germline ends. The CDR3 totals 14 residues. Germline V gene lookup returns CDR1 MNHEY and CDR2 SMNVEV (reference sequence). CDR3 sequence: CASSAAGNSRGQYF. The CDR3 DNA follows: TGTGCCAGCAGTGCCGCCGGGAACTCTCGTGGACAGTATTTT.

This clonotype was observed a single time. This chain uses TRBV7-9 with TRBJ1-1; weak D call: TRBD1 (5 bases). CDR1 and CDR2 from the germline V gene are SEHNR and FQNEAQ (reference sequence). The CDR3 consists of 14 residues. V was shortened by 5 bases and J by 2 bases, with 12 bases between the two germline ends. The CDR3 bases are TGTGCCAGCAGCCGCGCGACAGAAAACACTGAAGCTTTCTTT. Translated: CASSRATENTEAFF. The full variable domain, its missing parts supplied by reference TRBV7-9 and TRBJ1-1, is DTGVSQNPRHKITKRGQNVTFRCDPISEHNRLYWYRQTLGQGPEFLTYFQNEAQLEKSRLLSDRFSAERPKGSFSTLEIQRTEQGDSAMYLCASSRATENTEAFFGQGTRLTVV.

This chain joins TRBV25-1 and TRBJ1-1; a weak D match, TRBD1 (5 bases). The CDR3 length is 15 residues. CDR1 and CDR2 from the germline V gene are MGHDK and SYGVNS. V shed 4 bases and J shed 1 base, with 13 bases lying between them. The DNA for the CDR3 is TGTGCCAGCAGTGGAGTCGGGCAGGGGAACACTGAAGCTTTCTTT. This codes for CASSGVGQGNTEAFF.

V is TRBV5-1 and J is TRBJ2-4, with D perhaps being TRBD1 or TRBD2 (5 bases each). CDR1 is SGHRS, CDR2 YFSETQ, per germline. With 0 bases removed from V and 9 bases from J, the gap between germline ends came to 19 bases. This CDR3 is 16 amino acids long. The CDR3 nucleotides read TGCGCCAGCAGCTTGGACCTGGACCTAGCCGGGACCATTCAGTACTTC. It encodes CASSLDLDLAGTIQYF.

This chain connects TRBV9 to TRBJ2-5; D is perhaps TRBD1 or TRBD2 (5 bases each). V was pared by 3 bases and J by 1 base, with 10 bases between. The germline V gene has CDR1 SGDLS and CDR2 YYNGEE. The CDR3 has 14 residues. The CDR3 loop reads CASSAGTTQETQYF. The CDR3 region has the DNA TGTGCCAGCAGCGCCGGGACGACCCAAGAGACCCAGTACTTC.

The CDR3 DNA reads as TGTGCCAGCAGCCGCCGGGGACAGGGCTACGAGCAGTACTTC. Translated: CASSRRGQGYEQYF. The rearrangement links TRBV3-1 to TRBJ2-7, with 9 bases identical to TRBD1. This CDR3 is 14 amino acids long. Trimming cost V 4 bases and J 3 bases; bases outside gene matches: 4. Germline V gene data show CDR1 as LGHDT and CDR2 as YNNKEL (reference sequence).

The gene calls are TRBV25-1 and TRBJ1-6; 7 positions match TRBD1. The V segment lost 4 bases and the J segment 7 bases; nucleotides outside the gene matches: 7. Germline values: CDR1 MGHDK, CDR2 SYGVNS. The CDR3 runs to 15 residues. The CDR3 sequence is CASSGPGQRNSPLHF. Here the CDR3 DNA reads TGTGCCAGCAGTGGCCCGGGACAGAGAAATTCACCCCTCCACTTT.

The V gene is TRBV2, the J gene TRBJ2-3, with TRBD1 as a possible D gene (6 bases). Germline CDR1 reads SNHLY; CDR2 reads FYNNEI. V lost 8 bases to trimming and J lost 4 bases, with 10 bases between them. This CDR3 has 12 residues. CDR3 in amino acids: CASCQGSDTQYF. DNA of the CDR3: TGTGCCAGCTGCCAGGGGTCAGATACGCAGTATTTT.

V and J are TRBV20-1 and TRBJ2-5, with TRBD2 matching 13 bases. The CDR3 is 14 amino acids. Germline CDR1 DFQATT, CDR2 SNEGSKA (reference sequence). The J segment lost 4 bases and the V segment lost 6 bases, leaving 5 bases of the junction unmatched. CDR3 residues: CSAPLAGGRETQYF. The CDR3 DNA reads as TGCAGTGCCCCACTAGCGGGGGGGCGAGAGACCCAGTACTTC.

This chain links TRBV29-1 with TRBJ2-1, with 9 bases fitting TRBD1. V shed 4 bases and J 5 bases; nucleotides not matched to a gene: 12. Germline lookup yields CDR1 SQVTM and CDR2 ANQGSEA. CDR3 length equals 16 residues. CDR3 protein: CSVVSTGTGRHNEQFF. The CDR3 DNA reads as TGCAGCGTTGTATCGACCGGGACAGGGCGGCACAATGAGCAGTTCTTC.

The V gene is TRBV29-1, the J gene TRBJ1-1; D call uncertain. Looked up from germline, CDR1 is SQVTM and CDR2 is ANQGSEA. Trimming left V 4 bases short and J 0 bases short, with 6 bases between. This CDR3 is 12 amino acids long. DNA of the CDR3: TGCAGCGTTGTGGGGATGAACACTGAAGCTTTCTTT. It yields the protein CSVVGMNTEAFF. Full variable domain (remainder filled in from reference TRBV29-1 and TRBJ1-1): SAVISQKPSRDICQRGTSLTIQCQVDSQVTMMFWYRQQPGQSLTLIATANQGSEATYESGFVIDKFPISRPNLTFSTLTVSNMSPEDSSIYLCSVVGMNTEAFFGQGTRLTVV.

The V gene is TRBV5-4, the J gene TRBJ1-1; a weak D match, TRBD1 (6 bases). Per the germline V gene, CDR1 is SGHNT and CDR2 is YYREEE (reference sequence). V shed 6 bases and J shed 3 bases, with 18 bases lying between them. The CDR3 covers 15 residues. The CDR3, as DNA: TGTGCCAGCACACTAGACGTGGGGGCGGACACTGAAGCTTTCTTT. Translation: CASTLDVGADTEAFF.

This rearrangement joins TRBV30 to TRBJ1-6, with D perhaps TRBD1 (6 bases). Trimming removed 5 bases from V and 8 bases from J, with 10 bases in between. Germline-derived CDR1 and CDR2 are GTSNPN and SVGIG (reference sequence). CDR3 length: 12 residues. CDR3 DNA: TGTGCCTGGGGACAGTCGGATTCACCCCTCCACTTT. This encodes CAWGQSDSPLHF.

The chain is built from TRBV12-3 or TRBV12-4 and TRBJ2-3; TRBD1 is a possible D gene (6 bases). Trimming removed 1 base from V and 0 bases from J, with 8 bases in between. This CDR3 is 15 amino acids long. In DNA, the CDR3 is TGTGCCAGCAGTTTAGAACAGGGTAGCACAGATACGCAGTATTTT. Its protein is CASSLEQGSTDTQYF.

The genes are TRBV5-1 and TRBJ1-6; 9 bases map to TRBD1. This CDR3 contains 14 residues. Germline V gene data show CDR1 as SGHRS and CDR2 as YFSETQ. J lost 7 bases, V lost 4 bases, and 3 bases had no gene match. CDR3 nucleotides: TGCGCCAGCAGCGCCGGACAGGGGAATTCACCCCTCCACTTT. Translated: CASSAGQGNSPLHF.

This clonotype was observed a single time. The chain employs TRBV29-1 and TRBJ1-5, with D unresolved. The CDR3 contains 13 residues. V lost 1 base and J 1 base, leaving 5 bases between the germline ends. Germline V gives CDR1 SQVTM, CDR2 ANQGSEA. CDR3 sequence reads: CSVEVGSNQPQHF. The CDR3 bases are TGCAGCGTTGAAGTTGGCAGCAATCAGCCCCAGCATTTT.

V is TRBV6-1 and J is TRBJ1-1; D may be TRBD1 (6 bases). V was trimmed by 4 bases and J by 8 bases, leaving 11 bases between them. The germline V gene encodes CDR1 MNHNS and CDR2 SASEGT. CDR3 length: 12 residues. The CDR3 nucleotides read TGTGCCAGCAGTGGGGACAATTCAGAAGCTTTCTTT. It is translated as CASSGDNSEAFF.

The rearrangement uses TRBV29-1 and TRBJ1-2; no definite D call. This CDR3 region has 13 residues. The ends were cut back, 2 bases at V and 2 bases at J, with 9 bases in the middle. Germline CDR1 SQVTM, CDR2 ANQGSEA. The CDR3 region is CSVESRLNYGYTF. The CDR3, as DNA: TGCAGCGTTGAATCACGGCTGAACTATGGCTACACCTTC.

The chain combines TRBV30 with TRBJ1-2, with D perhaps TRBD1 (5 bases). V lost 1 base and J 4 bases, leaving 10 bases between the germline ends. CDR1 and CDR2 from the germline V gene are GTSNPN and SVGIG (reference sequence). The CDR3 is 13 residues long. Written as DNA, the CDR3 is TGTGCCTGGAGTGGTTTCAGGGTCTATGGCTACACCTTC. This gives the protein CAWSGFRVYGYTF.

The chain recombines TRBV27 with TRBJ1-1; D possibly corresponds to TRBD1 (5 bases). V was trimmed by 3 bases and J by 11 bases, leaving 13 bases between them. Per the germline V gene, CDR1 is MNHEY and CDR2 is SMNVEV (reference sequence). The CDR3 spans 12 residues. Here the CDR3 DNA reads TGTGCCAGCAGTTTGGCGGGGCGAACGGCTTTCTTT. Protein product: CASSLAGRTAFF.

This clonotype has more than one count but fewer than ten. The V and J genes are TRBV20-1 and TRBJ2-3, with 9 bases matching TRBD1. From germline, CDR1 is DFQATT and CDR2 SNEGSKA (reference sequence). Unmatched junction bases numbered 8, after V lost 7 bases and J lost 3 bases. CDR3 length: 14 amino acids. The CDR3 region has the DNA TGCAGTGTTAGGCCTGGACAGGGGACAGATACGCAGTATTTT. It yields the protein CSVRPGQGTDTQYF.

This chain joins TRBV20-1 and TRBJ1-2; D perhaps matches TRBD1 (6 bases). V was pared by 0 bases and J by 4 bases, with 15 bases between. The germline CDR1 and CDR2 sequences are DFQATT and SNEGSKA (reference sequence). The CDR3 covers 15 residues. The CDR3 is CSARDHAKGGYGYTF. In DNA, the CDR3 is TGCAGTGCTAGAGATCATGCCAAGGGGGGCTATGGCTACACCTTC.

The rearrangement links TRBV5-1 to TRBJ2-7; 7 bases are a match to TRBD1. The V gene end was trimmed by 4 bases and the J gene end by 0 bases; junction bases not matched to a gene: 4. Per germline, CDR1 SGHRS and CDR2 YFSETQ. CDR3 length: 14 amino acids. As DNA, the CDR3 is TGCGCCAGCAGCCGGGACAGAAGCTCCTACGAGCAGTACTTC. It is translated as CASSRDRSSYEQYF.